Listed here are 17 T cell receptor beta chains from one sample, sequenced in a study of cytomegalovirus exposure and HLA in healthy donors (TCRdb year 2017). The method behind the library was the immunoSEQ multiplex PCR assay. The multiplex PCR relied on a mix of 60 forward primers for TCR Vbeta segments and 13 reverse primers for TCR Jbeta segments. TCRdb re-hosts the immuneACCESS table, in-frame sequences only. Its copies lack some clones; in the studies checked, an unresolved V gene accounts for under half of them, and the cause for the rest is not known. This sample holds fewer than 120,000 clones; around four fifths were observed only once. The ten largest clones represent roughly 5.6% of the sample. Source material: PBMCs. The receptors shown here come from a man aged 25-45 years in good health and CMV-seropositive.

The chain employs TRBV11-2 and TRBJ1-1; D uncertain. The CDR3 loop spans 13 amino acids. Germline CDR1 is SGHAT and CDR2 is FQNNGV. Between the trimmed V and J ends, which lost 3 bases and 6 bases, there was a span of 11 bases. The CDR3 reads CASSFPKAAEAFF. CDR3 coding DNA: TGTGCCAGCAGCTTCCCAAAGGCGGCTGAAGCTTTCTTT.

The rearrangement uses TRBV30 and TRBJ2-7, with 7 nucleotides matching TRBD1. Germline V gene sequence: CDR1 GTSNPN, CDR2 SVGIG (reference sequence). Germline trimming cut 6 bases from V and 4 bases from J; bases unmatched to any gene: 12. This CDR3 is built from 14 residues. The CDR3 DNA sequence: TGTGCCTGCCTCCGAGGGGGCAGTTCGTACGAGCAGTACTTC. It codes for CACLRGGSSYEQYF.

The gene calls are TRBV7-6 and TRBJ2-5, with 8 bases aligning to TRBD1. V shed 5 bases, J shed 5 bases, and the junction held 13 bases outside the gene matches. The CDR3 sequence is 16 residues long. Germline V gives CDR1 SGHVS, CDR2 FNYEAQ. This chain's CDR3 is CASSQGAVLGGETQYF. DNA of the CDR3: TGTGCCAGCAGCCAGGGGGCTGTCTTAGGAGGGGAGACCCAGTACTTC.

The V call is TRBV6-1, the J call TRBJ2-5; a possible D gene is TRBD2 (7 bases). The better agreement between TRBJ2-7 and the DNA end casts doubt on the J call. Germline V gives CDR1 MNHNS, CDR2 SASEGT. The CDR3 has 14 residues. The CDR3 DNA reads as TGTGCCAGCAGTGAGATAGGGGGGGTCGGCGAGCAGTACTTC. Residues: CASSEIGGVGEQYF.

The chain uses TRBV6-4 and TRBJ2-1; possible D gene TRBD2, 5 bases. Deletions cut 0 bases from V and 13 bases from J, with 25 bases between. In germline, CDR1 is MRHNA, CDR2 SNTAGT. The CDR3 spans 17 residues. CDR3 coding DNA: TGTGCCAGCAGTGACTCGATCGCGGTCCGGACTCCGGAAATCCAGTTCTTC. Its protein product is CASSDSIAVRTPEIQFF.

The chain carries TRBV5-1 and TRBJ1-6; 8 nucleotides agree with TRBD1. Per the germline V gene, CDR1 is SGHRS and CDR2 is YFSETQ. The V gene end was trimmed by 4 bases and the J gene end by 7 bases; junction bases not matched to a gene: 10. The CDR3 extends over 16 amino acids. CDR3 sequence reads: CASSLSGGTGNSPLHF. The CDR3 bases are TGCGCCAGCAGCCTGTCCGGCGGGACAGGCAATTCACCCCTCCACTTT.

Turning to this clone: Other DNA sequences in the same sample also yield this CDR3. This chain uses TRBV5-6 with TRBJ1-1; D gene unclear. V was shortened by 5 bases and J by 1 base, with 12 bases between the two germline ends. CDR3 length equals 14 residues. Germline CDR1 reads SGHDT; CDR2 reads YYEEEE. This CDR3 is CASRRGLGNTEAFF. In nucleotides, the CDR3 is TGTGCCAGCAGGAGAGGCTTAGGGAACACTGAAGCTTTCTTT.

This clone came up once. This sequence joins TRBV27 and TRBJ1-4; weak D call: TRBD1 (6 bases). The V and J ends lost 6 bases and 8 bases respectively, with 16 bases between them. Germline V gene lookup returns CDR1 MNHEY and CDR2 SMNVEV (reference sequence). The CDR3 is 14 amino acids. The CDR3, as DNA: TGTGCCAGCAGCTATCTAGGGGGTGGGGAAAAACTGTTTTTT. Its protein is CASSYLGGGEKLFF. The full variable domain, with the rest looked up from reference TRBV27 and TRBJ1-4, is EAQVTQNPRYLITVTGKKLTVTCSQNMNHEYMSWYRQDPGLGLRQIYYSMNVEVTDKGDVPEGYKVSRKEKRNFPLILESPSPNQTSLYFCASSYLGGGEKLFFGSGTQLSVL.

The chain's CDR3 is CASSLALAGGTDTQYF. CDR3 DNA: TGCGCCAGCAGCTTGGCCCTAGCGGGGGGCACAGATACGCAGTATTTT. J is TRBJ2-3 and V is TRBV5-1; 10 bases line up with TRBD2. The ends lost 0 bases at V and 1 base at J; junction bases unmatched: 2. The germline V gene encodes CDR1 SGHRS and CDR2 YFSETQ. The CDR3 is 16 residues long. The variable domain in full, completed from reference TRBV5-1 and TRBJ2-3, reads KAGVTQTPRYLIKTRGQQVTLSCSPISGHRSVSWYQQTPGQGLQFLFEYFSETQRNKGNFPGRFSGRQFSNSRSEMNVSTLELGDSALYLCASSLALAGGTDTQYFGPGTRLTVL.

The rearrangement links TRBV21-1 to TRBJ1-5. TRBV21-1 is termed a pseudogene. This CDR3 region has 14 residues. The CDR3 protein is CASSPRPGNQSQHF. As DNA, the CDR3 is TGTGCCAGCAGCCCTCGCCCGGGGAATCAGTCCCAGCATTTT.

The V and J genes are TRBV29-1 and TRBJ1-2; D is unclear. With 3 bases removed from V and 7 bases from J, the gap between germline ends came to 6 bases. CDR1 SQVTM and CDR2 ANQGSEA come from the germline V gene. The CDR3 extends over 10 amino acids. The CDR3 spells CSVDVLGYTF. The CDR3 region has the DNA TGCAGCGTTGACGTCCTTGGCTACACCTTC.

J is TRBJ1-1 and V is TRBV6-1, with 8 bases fitting TRBD1. Germline CDR1 and CDR2: MNHNS and SASEGT. The CDR3 spans 14 residues. V was pared by 4 bases and J by 3 bases, with 4 bases of the junction left unmatched. The CDR3 loop is CASSGDRPHTEAFF. CDR3 sequence (DNA): TGTGCCAGCAGTGGGGACAGGCCCCACACTGAAGCTTTCTTT.

The genes are TRBV5-6 and TRBJ2-3, with 9 bases that match TRBD2. Germline lookup yields CDR1 SGHDT and CDR2 YYEEEE. This CDR3 comprises 16 residues. J gave up 0 bases and V 5 bases, and 7 bases lay outside the gene matches. CDR3 sequence (DNA): TGTGCCAGCAGAGCACTAGCGGGCCTTAGCACAGATACGCAGTATTTT. This encodes CASRALAGLSTDTQYF.

This rearrangement joins TRBV4-2 to TRBJ1-1, with a possible D match to TRBD1 (5 bases). Germline CDR1 reads LGHNA; CDR2 reads YNFKEQ. The CDR3 sequence is 12 residues long. Trimming removed 0 bases at V and 11 bases at J, with 10 bases between. For the CDR3, the DNA is TGTGCCAGCAGCCAAGAGGGGCCCGTTGCTTTCTTT. Protein product: CASSQEGPVAFF.

CDR3: CASSLEEGFRAFF. The CDR3 DNA sequence: TGTGCCAGCAGCTTAGAGGAGGGGTTTAGAGCTTTCTTT. The V and J genes are TRBV11-2 and TRBJ1-1; TRBD1 might be the D (5 bases). CDR3 length equals 13 residues. Trimming stripped 0 bases from V and 10 bases from J, with 12 bases between. Looked up from germline, CDR1 is SGHAT and CDR2 is FQNNGV. The full variable domain, completed using reference TRBV11-2 and TRBJ1-1, is EAGVAQSPRYKIIEKRQSVAFWCNPISGHATLYWYQQILGQGPKLLIQFQNNGVVDDSQLPKDRFSAERLKGVDSTLKIQPAKLEDSAVYLCASSLEEGFRAFFGQGTRLTVV.

The CDR3 loop is CAWSAGGTEAFF. CDR3 DNA: TGTGCCTGGAGTGCAGGAGGGACTGAAGCTTTCTTT. This sequence joins TRBV30 and TRBJ1-1; D gene ambiguous. Trimming pared 1 base from V and 5 bases from J, leaving 8 bases between. The CDR3 is made up of 12 amino acids. In germline, CDR1 is GTSNPN, CDR2 SVGIG (reference sequence). The variable domain in full, with the rest retrieved from reference TRBV30 and TRBJ1-1, is SQTIHQWPATLVQPVGSPLSLECTVEGTSNPNLYWYRQAAGRGLQLLFYSVGIGQISSEVPQNLSASRPQDRQFILSSKKLLLSDSGFYLCAWSAGGTEAFFGQGTRLTVV.

The chain is built from TRBV2 and TRBJ2-3, with 9 positions matching TRBD2. Losses at the gene ends were 3 bases for V and 1 base for J; bases not matched to a gene: 5. The CDR3 has 16 residues. Germline-derived CDR1 and CDR2 are SNHLY and FYNNEI. The CDR3 sequence is CASSDALAGRTDTQYF. CDR3 nucleotides: TGTGCCAGCAGTGATGCGCTAGCGGGACGCACAGATACGCAGTATTTT.